The 17 T cell receptor beta chains reported below all come from one sample, sequenced in a study of T cell responses to AZD1222 COVID-19 vaccine. Libraries were prepared by immunoSEQ multiplex PCR; TCRdb keeps only in-frame clonotypes and omits some of them. The sample lists approximately 100,000 clones; 85% to 90% were seen once. The sample here was peripheral blood, taken on day 0 of AZD1222 vaccination. All receptors derive from an adult in good health.

The rearrangement links TRBV4-3 to TRBJ1-5; D is unclear. Per the germline V gene, CDR1 is LGHNA and CDR2 is YSLEER. The length of the CDR3 is 13 residues. The germline V and J ends were trimmed by 1 base and 9 bases, with 10 bases remaining between them. In nucleotides, the CDR3 is TGCGCCAGCAGCCAAGTCGTTTACCGGCCCCAGCATTTT. Amino acids: CASSQVVYRPQHF.

This clone occurred once. The CDR3 coding sequence is TGTGCCAGCAGCGTAGGTGGGGGATCCTACAATGAGCAGTTCTTC. Translation: CASSVGGGSYNEQFF. The rearrangement links TRBV9 to TRBJ2-1, with D tentatively TRBD1 or TRBD2 (5 bases each). The V end lost 0 bases, the J end lost 1 base, and 8 bases lay between the germline ends. Germline lookup yields CDR1 SGDLS and CDR2 YYNGEE. The CDR3 contains 15 residues.

The chain employs TRBV7-2 and TRBJ2-3; D possibly uses TRBD1 or TRBD2 (5 bases each). The V gene's germline CDR1 is SGHTA and CDR2 FQGNSA. V was cut by 3 bases and J by 2 bases, with 9 bases left in between. The length of the CDR3 is 14 residues. This CDR3 reads CASSFGGFTDTQYF. In DNA, the CDR3 is TGTGCCAGCAGCTTTGGGGGTTTCACAGATACGCAGTATTTT. The full variable domain, completed using reference TRBV7-2 and TRBJ2-3, is GAGVSQSPSNKVTEKGKDVELRCDPISGHTALYWYRQSLGQGLEFLIYFQGNSAPDKSGLPSDRFSAERTGGSVSTLTIQRTQQEDSAVYLCASSFGGFTDTQYFGPGTRLTVL.

This clone has only one observation. The chain carries TRBV11-2 and TRBJ1-3; D is ambiguous. Germline lookup yields CDR1 SGHAT and CDR2 FQNNGV. V lost 5 bases and J 0 bases, leaving 11 bases between the germline ends. The CDR3 has 15 residues. Here the CDR3 reads CASSPAGNSGNTIYF. The CDR3 DNA is TGTGCCAGCAGCCCCGCCGGGAACTCTGGAAACACCATATATTTT.

J is TRBJ1-3 and V is TRBV14; D might be TRBD1 (5 bases). Germline V lookup: CDR1 SGHDN, CDR2 FVKESK. V was cut by 0 bases and J by 0 bases, with 12 bases left in between. CDR3 length equals 17 residues. CDR3 in DNA: TGTGCCAGCAGCCAAGATAGGAACAGGAGCTCTGGAAACACCATATATTTT. This translates into CASSQDRNRSSGNTIYF.

The rearrangement links TRBV11-2 to TRBJ2-1; D might be TRBD2 (6 bases). V was clipped by 1 base and J by 8 bases, with 15 bases between them. CDR3 length: 15 amino acids. Germline V gene data show CDR1 as SGHAT and CDR2 as FQNNGV. The DNA for the CDR3 is TGTGCCAGCAGCTTAGGGGCGGGGAGGTTGGATGAGCAGTTCTTC. Translation: CASSLGAGRLDEQFF.

This sequence joins TRBV19 and TRBJ1-1, with no clear D. The CDR3 length is 13 residues. Germline CDR1 reads LNHDA; CDR2 reads SQIVND (reference sequence). Trimming removed 3 bases at V and 3 bases at J, with 8 bases between. The CDR3 sequence: CASSIGVDTEAFF. The CDR3 bases are TGTGCCAGTAGTATTGGTGTGGACACTGAAGCTTTCTTT.

The genes are TRBV5-1 and TRBJ1-6, with TRBD1 as a possible D gene (5 bases). The CDR3 has 15 residues. Germline V lookup: CDR1 SGHRS, CDR2 YFSETQ. V gave up 6 bases and J gave up 5 bases, with 15 bases separating them. CDR3 region: CASTPTVRDNSPLHF. CDR3 coding DNA: TGCGCCAGCACCCCGACAGTTCGAGATAATTCACCCCTCCACTTT. The whole variable domain, remainder taken from reference TRBV5-1 and TRBJ1-6, is KAGVTQTPRYLIKTRGQQVTLSCSPISGHRSVSWYQQTPGQGLQFLFEYFSETQRNKGNFPGRFSGRQFSNSRSEMNVSTLELGDSALYLCASTPTVRDNSPLHFGNGTRLTVT.

The chain employs TRBV5-1 and TRBJ1-1; D unresolved. Trimming stripped 2 bases from V and 4 bases from J, with 12 bases between. Germline-derived CDR1 and CDR2 are SGHRS and YFSETQ. The CDR3 runs 14 residues. The CDR3 bases are TGCGCCAGCAGCTTAACAGTTGGTAGCACTGAAGCTTTCTTT. This codes for CASSLTVGSTEAFF.

The chain has TRBV6-5 and TRBJ1-1, with D possibly being TRBD1 (6 bases). CDR3 length: 13 amino acids. Trimming stripped 4 bases from V and 2 bases from J, with 8 bases between. Germline CDR1 and CDR2: MNHEY and SVGAGI. The CDR3 DNA follows: TGTGCCAGCAGTTTGGACAGTAACACTGAAGCTTTCTTT. This encodes CASSLDSNTEAFF.

The V and J genes are TRBV5-1 and TRBJ2-3, with D unresolved. Per the germline V gene, CDR1 is SGHRS and CDR2 is YFSETQ. CDR3 length: 15 residues. Deletions cut 1 base from V and 0 bases from J, with 9 bases between. The CDR3 DNA reads as TGCGCCAGCAGCTTGTCGATGCAGAGCACAGATACGCAGTATTTT. Protein: CASSLSMQSTDTQYF.

The V call is TRBV27, the J call TRBJ1-1; no clear D gene. Germline V gene sequence: CDR1 MNHEY, CDR2 SMNVEV (reference sequence). Trimming stripped 3 bases from V and 3 bases from J, with 8 bases between. This CDR3 has 13 residues. The CDR3 DNA reads TGTGCCAGCAGTTTGGCAAGGCACACTGAAGCTTTCTTT. Its protein product is CASSLARHTEAFF.

V usage is TRBV28 and J usage is TRBJ1-1; D is undetermined. This CDR3 is built from 15 residues. V lost 1 base and J 1 base, leaving 10 bases between the germline ends. Germline V gene lookup returns CDR1 MDHEN and CDR2 SYDVKM. For the CDR3, the DNA is TGTGCCAGCAGTTTATTTGGCCGAGAGAACACTGAAGCTTTCTTT. It codes for CASSLFGRENTEAFF.

The CDR3 loop reads CASSIIGGLSQPQHF. For the CDR3, the DNA is TGTGCCAGTAGTATTATAGGGGGATTGAGTCAGCCCCAGCATTTT. V usage is TRBV19 and J usage is TRBJ1-5, with D perhaps matching TRBD1 (6 bases). V was cut by 3 bases and J by 6 bases, with 15 bases left in between. Looked up from germline, CDR1 is LNHDA and CDR2 is SQIVND (reference sequence). This CDR3 is 15 amino acids long.

The chain employs TRBV2 and TRBJ1-2; tentative D call: TRBD1 (5 bases). Germline V CDR1 and CDR2: SNHLY, FYNNEI. The length of the CDR3 is 12 residues. With 5 bases removed from V and 13 bases from J, the gap between germline ends came to 17 bases. The CDR3 sequence: CASSLPTAPGTF. For the CDR3, the DNA is TGTGCCAGCAGTTTACCGACAGCCCCAGGCACCTTC.

This chain joins TRBV28 and TRBJ1-3; 7 positions match TRBD1. The CDR3 has 16 amino acids. Trimming took 4 bases from V and 2 from J; bases not matched to a gene: 8. CDR1 and CDR2 from the germline V gene are MDHEN and SYDVKM. The CDR3 here is CASSSPTGKAGNTIYF. The DNA for the CDR3 is TGTGCCAGCAGTTCGCCGACAGGGAAGGCTGGAAACACCATATATTTT.

The chain combines TRBV7-2 with TRBJ2-5; no reliable D call. Germline CDR1 reads SGHTA; CDR2 reads FQGNSA. V was trimmed by 5 bases and J by 4 bases, leaving 17 bases between them. This CDR3 is built from 15 residues. CDR3 coding DNA: TGTGCCAGCAGCCTGCTGCGATCTTCTGGAGAGACCCAGTACTTC. Translation gives CASSLLRSSGETQYF.